These 16 T cell receptor beta chains were all obtained from the same sample, sequenced in a study of blood T cells in healthy people across ages. Then a second PCR, running roughly 7 to 11 cycles, was carried out with a sample-barcoded 5' primer and a J-beta primer mix. TCRdb called the 5' RACE reads again in MiXCR, with one record for every CDR3 protein. The table includes 850,000 to 1,000,000 distinct CDR3 sequences, 51% detected once. Source material: blood. The receptors come from a woman aged 55-75 years in good health.

This clonotype was observed a handful of times. V and J are TRBV28 and TRBJ2-7, with a weak D call TRBD1 (6 bases). CDR1 is MDHEN and CDR2 is SYDVKM in the germline V gene. The CDR3 loop spans 18 amino acids. The V end was cut by 3 bases, the J end by 1 base, with 22 bases between. This CDR3 is CASSFDGQIGPGSYEQYF. In DNA form, the CDR3 reads TGTGCCAGCAGTTTCGACGGACAGATAGGTCCTGGGTCCTACGAGCAGTACTTC.

This clonotype occurred a few times. V and J are TRBV6-2 or TRBV6-3 and TRBJ1-2; 7 bases are a match to TRBD1. CDR3 length equals 15 residues. Germline lookup yields CDR1 MNHEY and CDR2 SVGEGT. After removal of 4 bases from V and 2 bases from J, the junction contained 7 bases not matched to a gene. CDR3 loop: CASSLQGFGNYGYTF. CDR3 in DNA: TGTGCCAGCAGTTTACAGGGGTTCGGCAACTATGGCTACACCTTC.

The chain employs TRBV11-2 and TRBJ2-5; D remains ambiguous. CDR1 SGHAT and CDR2 FQNNGV come from the germline V gene. The CDR3 length is 11 residues. V was clipped by 5 bases and J by 8 bases, with 9 bases between them. DNA for the CDR3: TGTGCCAGCAGCCCCGGAGCCACCCAGTACTTC. Residues: CASSPGATQYF.

CDR3 in amino acids: CSVETEDSYSYEQYF. For the CDR3, the DNA is TGCAGCGTTGAGACGGAGGACAGCTACTCCTACGAGCAGTACTTC. The genes are TRBV29-1 and TRBJ2-7; D is perhaps TRBD1 (6 bases). The CDR3 extends over 15 amino acids. Germline CDR1 reads SQVTM; CDR2 reads ANQGSEA. The V gene lost 3 bases and the J gene lost 0 bases, with 15 bases spanning the gap.

The DNA for the CDR3 is TGTGCCATCAGTGAGTCGAGGACTGAAGCTTTCTTT. Residues: CAISESRTEAFF. This rearrangement joins TRBV10-3 to TRBJ1-1; D remains unclear. V lost 0 bases, J lost 5 bases, and 4 bases lay in between. CDR1 is ENHRY, CDR2 SYGVKD, per germline. The CDR3 length is 12 residues.

This clonotype has a handful of counts. CDR3 region: CASSFGRAQFF. In nucleotides, the CDR3 is TGTGCCAGCAGTTTCGGGAGGGCGCAGTTCTTC. The chain is built from TRBV28 and TRBJ2-1; 8 positions agree with TRBD2. This CDR3 contains 11 residues. Looked up from germline, CDR1 is MDHEN and CDR2 is SYDVKM. With 3 bases clipped from V and 12 bases from J, the junction kept 1 base outside the gene matches. The entire variable domain, with the rest obtained from reference TRBV28 and TRBJ2-1, is as follows: DVKVTQSSRYLVKRTGEKVFLECVQDMDHENMFWYRQDPGLGLRLIYFSYDVKMKEKGDIPEGYSVSREKKERFSLILESASTNQTSMYLCASSFGRAQFFGPGTRLTVL.

This sequence joins TRBV3-1 and TRBJ1-1; D gene unclear. CDR1 and CDR2 (germline): LGHDT, YNNKEL (reference sequence). Trimming took off 4 bases at V and 5 bases at J, with 11 bases between the two ends. The CDR3 totals 13 residues. DNA of the CDR3: TGTGCCAGCAGCCGGGAGGGTGGGACTGAAGCTTTCTTT. This encodes CASSREGGTEAFF.

The rearrangement joins TRBV6-5 to TRBJ2-5; TRBD2 agrees at 13 bases. The CDR3 runs to 18 residues. Germline V gene sequence: CDR1 MNHEY, CDR2 SVGAGI. The V and J ends lost 0 bases and 2 bases, in that order; junction bases with no gene match: 6. CDR3 in DNA: TGTGCCAGCAGTTACTCTCCCCGGACTAGCGGGAGACAAGAGACCCAGTACTTC. The encoded protein is CASSYSPRTSGRQETQYF.

This chain connects TRBV2 to TRBJ2-1; TRBD2 matches at 10 bases. The V segment lost 1 base and the J segment 8 bases; nucleotides outside the gene matches: 8. The length of the CDR3 is 16 residues. From germline, CDR1 is SNHLY and CDR2 FYNNEI. CDR3 nucleotide sequence: TGTGCCAGCAGTGAAGAAGGTCTAGCGGGAGTAGATGAGCAGTTCTTC. It codes for CASSEEGLAGVDEQFF.

V gene TRBV9 combines with J gene TRBJ2-1; 12 bases fit TRBD2. In germline, CDR1 is SGDLS, CDR2 YYNGEE. The CDR3 has 18 residues. Unmatched junction bases numbered 12, after V lost 0 bases and J lost 8 bases. CDR3 DNA sequence: TGTGCCAGCAGCGTAGCCAACCGGCGGACTAGCGGGATCCATGAGCAGTTCTTC. Translating it yields CASSVANRRTSGIHEQFF.

The chain has TRBV10-3 and TRBJ1-5; 8 positions agree with TRBD1. Germline loops: CDR1 ENHRY, CDR2 SYGVKD. Trimming took 0 bases from V and 7 from J; bases not matched to a gene: 8. This CDR3 has 16 residues. The CDR3 DNA follows: TGTGCCATCAGTGAGTCCGACCGGGACAGGACCCAGCCCCAGCATTTT. Amino acid sequence: CAISESDRDRTQPQHF.

This rearrangement joins TRBV27 to TRBJ2-7; the match to TRBD1 covers 8 bases. V lost 3 bases and J lost 4; bases outside the gene matches: 11. Looked up from germline, CDR1 is MNHEY and CDR2 is SMNVEV (reference sequence). This CDR3 has 16 residues. The CDR3: CASSLKPTGAHYEQYF. The CDR3 nucleotides are TGTGCCAGCAGTTTGAAACCGACAGGGGCCCATTACGAGCAGTACTTC.

The V and J genes are TRBV11-2 and TRBJ2-7, with no clear D. The CDR3 runs to 12 residues. V lost 4 bases to trimming and J lost 3 bases, with 7 bases between them. The germline CDR1 and CDR2 sequences are SGHAT and FQNNGV. In nucleotides, the CDR3 is TGTGCCAGCAGCTATACTGACTACGAGCAGTACTTC. It encodes CASSYTDYEQYF.

The chain employs TRBV4-2 and TRBJ2-3; 9 nucleotides line up with TRBD2. V trimming: 0 bases; J trimming: 6 bases; junction bases outside the gene matches: 7. Germline V gene sequence: CDR1 LGHNA, CDR2 YNFKEQ. This CDR3 is 16 amino acids long. The CDR3, as DNA: TGTGCCAGCAGCCAAGAGAGCGGGGGGAATGGTGATACGCAGTATTTT. Its protein product is CASSQESGGNGDTQYF.

This chain connects TRBV24-1 to TRBJ2-7; D is uncertain. Germline assignment: CDR1 KGHDR and CDR2 SFDVKD. This CDR3 comprises 15 residues. Trimming left V 3 bases short and J 2 bases short, with 13 bases between. The CDR3 reads CATSDHYSPTYEQYF. The CDR3 DNA is TGTGCCACCAGTGATCACTACTCACCCACCTACGAGCAGTACTTC.

The CDR3 DNA sequence: TGCGCCAGCAGCGCCCCGAGGACGGGAGGGTTAGGTCACGAGCAGTACTTC. Residues: CASSAPRTGGLGHEQYF. The rearrangement links TRBV5-1 to TRBJ2-7; the match to TRBD2 covers 8 bases. The CDR3 covers 17 residues. Trimming took 4 bases from V and 5 from J; bases not matched to a gene: 17. Germline V CDR1 and CDR2: SGHRS, YFSETQ.